The clone carrying this TCR beta chain turned up a few times. Antigen: not known. The source of the sample is a study of CD8 T cells in ankylosing spondylitis. Using quantitative 5'-RACE with molecular barcodes, the authors made TCR beta libraries. TCRdb itself ran the 5' RACE reads through MiXCR, one entry per CDR3 protein. The table lists hundreds of thousands of distinct CDR3 sequences, 32% of them singletons. CDR1 and CDR2 from the germline V gene are ENHRY and SYGVKD. The CDR3 spans 14 residues. Unmatched junction bases numbered 6, after V lost 8 bases and J lost 2 bases. Study results and caveats: Disease-linked clones were CD8+ and relatively rare in peripheral blood. Characteristic, it appeared, of ankylosing spondylitis blood was a TCR beta motif of several highly homologous variants. Significant enrichment of disease-linked clones was reportedly seen in matched ankylosing spondylitis synovial fluid.

Sequencing was performed on blood, either unsorted or a sorted T cell fraction (not recorded which). V gene TRBV10-3 combines with J gene TRBJ1-3; TRBD1 agrees at 7 bases. The sequence derives from a male donor with ankylosing spondylitis or in good health (not recorded which). This chain's CDR3 is CAIGDTGAGNTIYF. The CDR3 nucleotides are TGTGCCATCGGGGATACAGGGGCTGGAAACACCATATATTTT.